Below are 26 T cell receptor beta chains sequenced from a single sample in a study of T cells after yellow fever vaccination. TCRdb ran MiXCR on the 5' RACE reads and lists one entry per CDR3 protein. The sample has 620,000 or so distinct CDR3 sequences, about a sixth seen once. The sample was PBMCs, taken 5 days after the first yellow fever vaccination. These receptors all stem from a man aged 18 to 30 who received the YFV17D yellow fever vaccine.

The chain has TRBV27 and TRBJ1-1, with D uncertain. V shed 2 bases and J shed 4 bases, with 11 bases lying between them. The CDR3 totals 14 residues. In germline, CDR1 is MNHEY, CDR2 SMNVEV (reference sequence). The CDR3 DNA follows: TGTGCCAGCAGTTTAAGGGCCCTAGCCACTGAAGCTTTCTTT. Translating gives CASSLRALATEAFF.

J is TRBJ2-3 and V is TRBV4-1; tentatively, D is TRBD1 or TRBD2 (5 bases each). The CDR3 is made up of 16 amino acids. The V and J ends lost 0 bases and 5 bases respectively, with 15 bases between them. Germline CDR1 is MGHRA and CDR2 is YSYEKL. The CDR3 bases are TGCGCCAGCAGCCAAGAGGGGTCGGGGACGGGAGATACGCAGTATTTT. Residues: CASSQEGSGTGDTQYF.

This clonotype was recorded a few times. This chain joins TRBV9 and TRBJ1-1; the D gene is possibly TRBD1 (5 bases). The V gene's germline CDR1 is SGDLS and CDR2 YYNGEE. Trimming pared 7 bases from V and 8 bases from J, leaving 15 bases between. CDR3 length equals 12 residues. CDR3 coding DNA: TGTGCCAGCGTTGGCCTTGGGGGAGAAGCTTTCTTT. Translating it yields CASVGLGGEAFF. The variable domain in full, with the rest retrieved from reference TRBV9 and TRBJ1-1, is DSGVTQTPKHLITATGQRVTLRCSPRSGDLSVYWYQQSLDQGLQFLIQYYNGEERAKGNILERFSAQQFPDLHSELNLSSLELGDSALYFCASVGLGGEAFFGQGTRLTVV.

This clonotype was seen a few times. The V call is TRBV29-1, the J call TRBJ1-1; 8 nucleotides match TRBD1. The CDR3 is 13 amino acids. The ends lost 5 bases at V and 5 bases at J; junction bases unmatched: 7. Germline V gene lookup returns CDR1 SQVTM and CDR2 ANQGSEA. The CDR3 nucleotides are TGCAGCGTTTCGCAGGGGGCGGGTACTGAAGCTTTCTTT. Protein: CSVSQGAGTEAFF.

This chain joins TRBV7-2 and TRBJ2-2; D might be TRBD1 or TRBD2, each matching 6 bases. V lost 11 bases and J lost 3, with 22 bases in between. Germline V gene sequence: CDR1 SGHTA, CDR2 FQGNSA. CDR3 length: 16 amino acids. CDR3 region: CAQRYPRGDDTGELFF. CDR3 in DNA: TGTGCCCAACGTTACCCGAGGGGGGATGACACCGGGGAGCTGTTTTTT. Using reference TRBV7-2 and TRBJ2-2 for the parts outside the CDR3, the full variable domain is GAGVSQSPSNKVTEKGKDVELRCDPISGHTALYWYRQSLGQGLEFLIYFQGNSAPDKSGLPSDRFSAERTGGSVSTLTIQRTQQEDSAVYLCAQRYPRGDDTGELFFGEGSRLTVL.

The chain combines TRBV24-1 with TRBJ2-3, with D perhaps matching TRBD1 (6 bases). Trimming took 7 bases from V and 2 from J, leaving 12 bases between them. This CDR3 has 14 amino acids. CDR1 is KGHDR, CDR2 SFDVKD, per germline. The CDR3 spells CATSEGQTTDTQYF. The DNA of the CDR3 is TGTGCCACCAGCGAAGGACAGACCACAGATACGCAGTATTTT.

Regarding this clonotype: A clone one base away is much larger, so this may be a read error. The chain combines TRBV5-1 with TRBJ2-5, with D tentatively TRBD1 (6 bases). The end of the DNA is better explained by TRBJ2-1, so the J call may be wrong. The CDR3 extends over 14 amino acids. The germline gives CDR1 SGHRS, CDR2 YFSETQ. As DNA, the CDR3 is TGCGCCAGCAGCACCTCGGACAGACAAGAGACCCAGTTCTTC. Translating gives CASSTSDRQETQFF.

This chain uses TRBV11-2 with TRBJ2-1, with 8 bases identical to TRBD2. The CDR3 sequence is 14 residues long. Germline V gene data show CDR1 as SGHAT and CDR2 as FQNNGV. V dropped 4 bases and J dropped 7; count of bases not matched to a gene: 6. The CDR3 spells CASSWRGVRNEQFF. The CDR3 region has the DNA TGTGCCAGCAGCTGGCGGGGGGTGAGAAATGAGCAGTTCTTC.

This clonotype showed up just a few times. This rearrangement joins TRBV4-3 to TRBJ2-3; 7 positions match TRBD1. The J segment lost 1 base and the V segment lost 4 bases, leaving 11 bases of the junction unmatched. The germline CDR1 and CDR2 sequences are LGHNA and YSLEER. The CDR3 has 17 residues. The CDR3 nucleotides are TGCGCCAGCAGCCGCTCAGGAAACGGACAGGGCACAGATACGCAGTATTTT. This codes for CASSRSGNGQGTDTQYF.

This clonotype occurred a few times. The chain recombines TRBV7-7 with TRBJ2-5; 7 nucleotides match TRBD2. The CDR3 has 14 amino acids. The trim removed 4 bases at V and 5 bases at J, leaving 7 bases unmatched. The germline V gene has CDR1 SSHAT and CDR2 FNYEAQ (reference sequence). The CDR3 region is CASSSGGFLETQYF. The CDR3 DNA reads TGTGCCAGCAGCTCCGGGGGGTTTTTGGAGACCCAGTACTTC.

This clonotype has a handful of counts. The V gene is TRBV11-1, the J gene TRBJ2-3; 8 nucleotides line up with TRBD1. The germline CDR1 and CDR2 sequences are SGHAT and FQDESV (reference sequence). The V and J ends lost 2 bases and 3 bases, in that order; junction bases with no gene match: 13. The CDR3 is 18 residues long. DNA for the CDR3: TGTGCCAGCAGCTTACTCCAGGGGGCAGGGGGCGATACAGATACGCAGTATTTT. This translates into CASSLLQGAGGDTDTQYF.

This clonotype has a handful of counts. This rearrangement joins TRBV5-1 to TRBJ2-5, with 9 positions matching TRBD2. Germline assignment: CDR1 SGHRS and CDR2 YFSETQ. The CDR3 has 14 residues. The trim removed 7 bases at V and 5 bases at J, leaving 9 bases unmatched. The CDR3 reads CASGGGGAGETQYF. CDR3 DNA: TGCGCCAGCGGCGGCGGGGGGGCCGGGGAGACCCAGTACTTC. Filled out from reference TRBV5-1 and TRBJ2-5, the complete variable domain reads KAGVTQTPRYLIKTRGQQVTLSCSPISGHRSVSWYQQTPGQGLQFLFEYFSETQRNKGNFPGRFSGRQFSNSRSEMNVSTLELGDSALYLCASGGGGAGETQYFGPGTRLLVL.

The chain employs TRBV4-2 and TRBJ1-3; 7 nucleotides align to TRBD1. V was clipped by 3 bases and J by 2 bases; unmatched bases: 16. This CDR3 spans 19 amino acids. CDR1 is LGHNA, CDR2 YNFKEQ, per germline. The CDR3 region has the DNA TGTGCCAGCAGCCACCTCGGACAGGACGAAAAACGCCCTGGAAACACCATATATTTT. It is translated as CASSHLGQDEKRPGNTIYF.

This clonotype was observed a few times. The V call is TRBV12-3 or TRBV12-4, the J call TRBJ2-7; 10 nucleotides align to TRBD1. The CDR3 totals 14 residues. V was pared by 5 bases and J by 7 bases, with 8 bases of the junction left unmatched. CDR3 in amino acids: CASSRDRGLGEQYF. The DNA for the CDR3 is TGTGCCAGCAGTCGGGACAGGGGATTGGGGGAGCAGTACTTC.

This clonotype has just a few counts. The chain has TRBV20-1 and TRBJ2-2; no clear D gene. V gave up 3 bases and J gave up 5 bases, with 10 bases separating them. Germline CDR1 reads DFQATT; CDR2 reads SNEGSKA (reference sequence). The CDR3 spans 13 residues. The CDR3 nucleotides read TGCAGTGCTAGTCGGGCTGTGACCGGGGAGCTGTTTTTT. This gives the protein CSASRAVTGELFF.

In its sample, this clonotype was seen a few times. The CDR3 here is CASSYRGLGSPLHF. CDR3 coding DNA: TGTGCCAGCAGTTACAGGGGGCTAGGGTCACCCCTCCACTTT. The V call is TRBV6-5, the J call TRBJ1-6; 7 positions agree with TRBD1. CDR3 size: 14 residues. CDR1 is MNHEY and CDR2 is SVGAGI in the germline V gene. J gave up 10 bases and V 2 bases, and 5 bases lay outside the gene matches.

This chain links TRBV4-2 with TRBJ2-5; a weak D match, TRBD2 (5 bases). Germline V gene data show CDR1 as LGHNA and CDR2 as YNFKEQ. The CDR3 contains 15 residues. The V end was cut by 2 bases, the J end by 3 bases, with 13 bases between. The CDR3 here is CASSQPSAEEETQYF. DNA for the CDR3: TGTGCCAGCAGCCAACCCTCGGCGGAGGAAGAGACCCAGTACTTC.

V and J are TRBV6-1 and TRBJ2-5; 10 positions agree with TRBD2. V trimming: 6 bases; J trimming: 3 bases; junction bases outside the gene matches: 7. The germline V gene has CDR1 MNHNS and CDR2 SASEGT. The CDR3 loop spans 15 amino acids. CDR3 coding DNA: TGTGCCAGCAGACCTATAGCGGGGGGAAAAGAGACCCAGTACTTC. This sequence encodes CASRPIAGGKETQYF.

This chain links TRBV12-3 or TRBV12-4 with TRBJ2-7; D unclear. The CDR3 sequence is 12 residues long. Trimming took 5 bases from V and 0 from J, leaving 5 bases between them. The CDR3 here is CASSTRSYEQYF. DNA for the CDR3: TGTGCCAGCAGTACACGCTCCTACGAGCAGTACTTC.

This clonotype was counted once. This chain connects TRBV7-9 to TRBJ1-2; D perhaps matches TRBD1 (5 bases). Germline values: CDR1 SEHNR, CDR2 FQNEAQ (reference sequence). V lost 3 bases and J lost 8, with 16 bases in between. The CDR3 is 14 amino acids. CDR3 protein: CASSFPGRSSGYTF. The CDR3 region has the DNA TGTGCCAGCAGCTTCCCGGGACGGTCTAGCGGCTACACCTTC.

The gene calls are TRBV6-2 or TRBV6-3 and TRBJ2-7, with D perhaps matching TRBD2 (5 bases). Germline V gene sequence: CDR1 MNHEY, CDR2 SVGEGT. V lost 2 bases to trimming and J lost 5 bases, with 13 bases between them. The CDR3 covers 14 residues. CDR3 amino acids: CASSYVREPHEQYF. The CDR3 region has the DNA TGTGCCAGCAGTTACGTTCGGGAACCACACGAGCAGTACTTC.

This clonotype has only a few counts. The chain combines TRBV9 with TRBJ2-7; 11 bases line up with TRBD1. The CDR3 is made up of 14 amino acids. Trimming at V came to 0 bases and at J to 5 bases, leaving 1 base not matched to a gene. Per germline, CDR1 SGDLS and CDR2 YYNGEE. The CDR3: CASSVGDRGDEQYV. The CDR3 DNA sequence: TGTGCCAGCAGCGTAGGGGACAGGGGGGACGAGCAGTACGTC.

This clonotype was detected only a few times. The J gene is TRBJ1-3, the V gene TRBV10-3, with no clear D. The germline CDR1 and CDR2 sequences are ENHRY and SYGVKD. This CDR3 has 13 amino acids. Trimming took off 7 bases at V and 6 bases at J, with 13 bases between the two ends. The CDR3: CAIKGRTVNTIYF. The CDR3, as DNA: TGTGCCATCAAGGGCAGGACCGTAAACACCATATATTTT.

This clonotype was observed many times. The chain combines TRBV12-3 or TRBV12-4 with TRBJ2-1, with TRBD2 identical over 10 bases. The CDR3 sequence is 14 residues long. V was clipped by 5 bases and J by 9 bases; unmatched bases: 7. The CDR3 loop is CASSPSGGAPEQFF. Written as DNA, the CDR3 is TGTGCCAGCAGTCCGAGCGGGGGGGCCCCTGAGCAGTTCTTC.

This clonotype was counted between two and nine times. The rearrangement uses TRBV27 and TRBJ2-5, with a weak D call TRBD1 (7 bases). The V gene lost 6 bases and the J gene lost 2 bases, with 16 bases spanning the gap. The CDR3 loop spans 15 amino acids. From germline, CDR1 is MNHEY and CDR2 SMNVEV (reference sequence). The CDR3 is CASSPGDRVQETQYF. As DNA, the CDR3 is TGTGCCAGCAGCCCGGGAGACAGGGTTCAAGAGACCCAGTACTTC.

This clonotype turned up a few times. The J gene is TRBJ2-3, the V gene TRBV5-4; perhaps D is TRBD1 or TRBD2 (5 bases each). This CDR3 comprises 13 residues. Germline CDR1 SGHNT, CDR2 YYREEE (reference sequence). V lost 4 bases and J 9 bases, leaving 15 bases between the germline ends. CDR3 in amino acids: CASSREGEGTQYF. The CDR3, as DNA: TGTGCCAGCAGCCGAGAGGGCGAGGGGACGCAGTATTTT. The full variable domain, with the rest looked up from reference TRBV5-4 and TRBJ2-3, is ETGVTQSPTHLIKTRGQQVTLRCSSQSGHNTVSWYQQALGQGPQFIFQYYREEENGRGNFPPRFSGLQFPNYSSELNVNALELDDSALYLCASSREGEGTQYFGPGTRLTVL.